Listed here are 6 T cell receptor beta chains from one sample, sequenced in a study of response to subunit inactivated influenza vaccine. Via MiXCR, TCRdb re-called the RT-PCR reads, giving one row per CDR3 protein. Among around 200,000 distinct CDR3 sequences listed, about 9% were seen once. Here the sequenced sample was non-naive T cells sorted from PBMCs, taken on the day of vaccination. The source is a man over 45 who received an inactivated influenza vaccine.

The chain carries TRBV11-2 and TRBJ2-7; perhaps TRBD1 as D (6 bases). There are 13 residues in the CDR3. Germline CDR1 is SGHAT and CDR2 is FQNNGV. Trimming cost V 5 bases and J 2 bases, with 10 bases left between them. The CDR3: CASSLQGTYEQYF. The CDR3 DNA reads TGTGCCAGCAGCCTCCAGGGGACCTACGAGCAGTACTTC.

This sequence joins TRBV5-1 and TRBJ2-5; 8 positions agree with TRBD2. This CDR3 spans 15 amino acids. V was pared by 1 base and J by 3 bases, with 5 bases of the junction left unmatched. Germline V CDR1 and CDR2: SGHRS, YFSETQ. This CDR3 is CASSLTSGSEETQYF. The CDR3 coding sequence is TGCGCCAGCAGCTTGACTAGCGGATCCGAAGAGACCCAGTACTTC.

This clonotype was recorded a few times. The chain couples TRBV5-1 to TRBJ1-1; weak D call: TRBD1 (5 bases). Germline V gives CDR1 SGHRS, CDR2 YFSETQ. The V and J ends lost 0 bases and 8 bases respectively, with 14 bases between them. This CDR3 has 14 residues. The CDR3 loop reads CASSLANTGNEAFF. The CDR3 DNA is TGCGCCAGCAGCTTGGCTAACACAGGAAACGAAGCTTTCTTT.

This clonotype was counted a few times. CDR3 loop: CASSPRGQGESGANVLTF. The CDR3 DNA follows: TGTGCCAGCAGCCCGAGGGGACAGGGTGAATCTGGGGCCAACGTCCTGACTTTC. The chain uses TRBV9 and TRBJ2-6, with 9 bases that match TRBD1. The length of the CDR3 is 18 residues. The V and J ends lost 4 bases and 1 base, in that order; junction bases with no gene match: 9. From germline, CDR1 is SGDLS and CDR2 YYNGEE.

The rearrangement joins TRBV4-2 to TRBJ2-3, with 16 bases matching TRBD2. The germline V gene has CDR1 LGHNA and CDR2 YNFKEQ. The CDR3 is 20 residues long. Trimming at V came to 4 bases and at J to 0 bases, leaving 10 bases not matched to a gene. The CDR3 DNA follows: TGTGCCAGCAGCCTGAGGGCCGGGACTAGCGGGGGGGGAAGCACAGATACGCAGTATTTT. Its protein product is CASSLRAGTSGGGSTDTQYF.

This clonotype was counted many times. The chain has TRBV12-3 or TRBV12-4 and TRBJ1-5; maybe TRBD1 (5 bases). The CDR3 totals 14 residues. V was shortened by 0 bases and J by 6 bases, with 9 bases between the two germline ends. CDR3 residues: CASSLASGIQPQHF. The CDR3 coding sequence is TGTGCCAGCAGTTTAGCGTCAGGGATTCAGCCCCAGCATTTT.